What follows are 30 T cell receptor beta chains derived from one specimen sequenced in a study of blood T cell repertoires in COVID-19. The method was immunoSEQ multiplex PCR; TCRdb's version includes in-frame clones alone and lacks a portion of them. The sample lists under 200,000 clones; around 85% were seen once. The sequenced material came from peripheral blood. The receptors come from a man aged 55-75 years who had recovered from COVID-19.

This chain joins TRBV6-2 or TRBV6-3 and TRBJ2-2; maybe TRBD1 (6 bases). V lost 2 bases, J lost 1 base, and 11 bases lay in between. Germline lookup yields CDR1 MNHEY and CDR2 SVGEGT. The CDR3 covers 16 residues. The CDR3: CASSYPTGLNTGELFF. For the CDR3, the DNA is TGTGCCAGCAGTTACCCGACAGGATTGAACACCGGGGAGCTGTTTTTT.

V is TRBV28 and J is TRBJ1-1, with unresolved D. Germline V gene data show CDR1 as MDHEN and CDR2 as SYDVKM. V gave up 5 bases and J gave up 11 bases, with 12 bases separating them. CDR3 size: 11 residues. The CDR3 DNA follows: TGTGCCAGCAGTCCTCATTCTAGCGCTTTCTTT. Protein: CASSPHSSAFF. The full variable domain, its missing parts supplied by reference TRBV28 and TRBJ1-1, is DVKVTQSSRYLVKRTGEKVFLECVQDMDHENMFWYRQDPGLGLRLIYFSYDVKMKEKGDIPEGYSVSREKKERFSLILESASTNQTSMYLCASSPHSSAFFGQGTRLTVV.

The genes are TRBV7-8 and TRBJ1-6; 7 bases line up with TRBD1. The CDR3 spans 14 residues. Looked up from germline, CDR1 is SGHVS and CDR2 is FQNEAQ. Trimming cost V 7 bases and J 8 bases; bases outside gene matches: 8. The CDR3 bases are TGTGCCAGCACCTCCGGGACAGCTTATTCACCCCTCCACTTT. Translated: CASTSGTAYSPLHF.

The chain couples TRBV6-2 or TRBV6-3 to TRBJ2-1, with TRBD2 matching over 13 bases. The CDR3 length is 16 residues. CDR1 MNHEY and CDR2 SVGEGT come from the germline V gene. The junction had 8 bases not matched to a gene; V was cut back by 4 bases and J by 8 bases. DNA for the CDR3: TGTGCCAGCAGTTCTACACTAGCGGGGGGGCGGGATGAGCAGTTCTTC. It yields the protein CASSSTLAGGRDEQFF.

This clone was detected only once. V and J are TRBV20-1 and TRBJ2-4, with D unclear. Per germline, CDR1 DFQATT and CDR2 SNEGSKA (reference sequence). The V and J ends lost 3 bases and 5 bases respectively, with 17 bases between them. The length of the CDR3 is 15 residues. The CDR3 sequence: CSASRSWLSQNIQYF. The CDR3 DNA follows: TGCAGTGCTAGTCGGAGTTGGTTGTCCCAAAACATTCAGTACTTC.

The chain couples TRBV19 to TRBJ2-5; D may be TRBD1 (6 bases). There are 15 residues in the CDR3. Germline loops: CDR1 LNHDA, CDR2 SQIVND (reference sequence). The V end was cut by 5 bases, the J end by 3 bases, with 16 bases between. The CDR3 here is CASSPITQGKETQYF. CDR3 in DNA: TGTGCCAGTAGTCCGATCACTCAGGGGAAAGAGACCCAGTACTTC.

The V and J genes are TRBV29-1 and TRBJ2-7; TRBD1 agrees at 9 bases. This CDR3 is built from 14 residues. Trimming removed 4 bases from V and 2 bases from J; junction bases left unmatched: 6. The V gene's germline CDR1 is SQVTM and CDR2 ANQGSEA. CDR3 DNA: TGCAGCGTTGTGCCCGGGACAGGGACCTACGAGCAGTACTTC. Residues: CSVVPGTGTYEQYF.

This chain uses TRBV7-9 with TRBJ2-3; 10 nucleotides match TRBD1. Germline trimming cut 5 bases from V and 0 bases from J; bases unmatched to any gene: 2. Germline V gives CDR1 SEHNR, CDR2 FQNEAQ (reference sequence). There are 15 residues in the CDR3. This CDR3 is CASSPGQGSTDTQYF. In DNA form, the CDR3 reads TGTGCCAGCAGCCCGGGACAGGGGAGCACAGATACGCAGTATTTT. Filled out from reference TRBV7-9 and TRBJ2-3, the complete variable domain reads DTGVSQNPRHKITKRGQNVTFRCDPISEHNRLYWYRQTLGQGPEFLTYFQNEAQLEKSRLLSDRFSAERPKGSFSTLEIQRTEQGDSAMYLCASSPGQGSTDTQYFGPGTRLTVL.

The sample holds one count of this clone. J is TRBJ1-1 and V is TRBV5-1; D gene uncertain. Germline V gives CDR1 SGHRS, CDR2 YFSETQ. The CDR3 spans 13 residues. Trimming took 0 bases from V and 6 from J, leaving 9 bases between them. CDR3 sequence (DNA): TGCGCCAGCAGCTTGGGAGGGAGGTCTGAAGCTTTCTTT. Translated: CASSLGGRSEAFF.

This chain uses TRBV30 with TRBJ1-1; D gene ambiguous. The germline gives CDR1 GTSNPN, CDR2 SVGIG (reference sequence). Trimming cost V 0 bases and J 9 bases, with 11 bases left between them. This CDR3 comprises 12 residues. The CDR3 here is CAWSVSFPQAFF. CDR3 DNA sequence: TGTGCCTGGAGTGTTTCTTTCCCCCAAGCTTTCTTT.

CDR3 amino acids: CAWSPEAIQPQHF. In nucleotides, the CDR3 is TGTGCCTGGAGCCCCGAGGCAATCCAGCCCCAGCATTTT. V and J are TRBV30 and TRBJ1-5; D gene unclear. Trimming stripped 3 bases from V and 7 bases from J, with 13 bases between. Per the germline V gene, CDR1 is GTSNPN and CDR2 is SVGIG (reference sequence). The CDR3 is 13 amino acids.

The gene calls are TRBV4-3 and TRBJ2-5, with 10 bases lining up with TRBD2. CDR1 is LGHNA and CDR2 is YSLEER in the germline V gene. The CDR3 is 19 amino acids. The V and J ends lost 0 bases and 1 base, in that order; junction bases with no gene match: 11. CDR3 nucleotides: TGCGCCAGCAGCCAAGATCTTCGGCCTAGCGGGGGCCTCCAAGAGACCCAGTACTTC. This codes for CASSQDLRPSGGLQETQYF.

This chain links TRBV30 with TRBJ1-1; TRBD1 aligns across 10 bases. Germline-derived CDR1 and CDR2 are GTSNPN and SVGIG (reference sequence). V was pared by 5 bases and J by 3 bases, with 9 bases of the junction left unmatched. CDR3 size: 15 residues. The CDR3 protein is CAWSRGGQGDTEAFF. CDR3 coding DNA: TGTGCCTGGTCGAGAGGCGGACAGGGGGACACTGAAGCTTTCTTT.

The chain links TRBV6-1 to TRBJ2-1; TRBD2 might be the D (6 bases). The ends were cut back, 0 bases at V and 3 bases at J, with 9 bases in the middle. Germline V CDR1 and CDR2: MNHNS, SASEGT. The CDR3 spans 15 residues. The DNA of the CDR3 is TGTGCCAGCAGTGAAGCGTGGGGACTCTACAATGAGCAGTTCTTC. Amino acids: CASSEAWGLYNEQFF.

The CDR3 nucleotides are TGTGCCAGCAGCTTACGGAGGAACACTGAAGCTTTCTTT. This gives the protein CASSLRRNTEAFF. This chain links TRBV11-2 with TRBJ1-1; D is ambiguous. Germline V lookup: CDR1 SGHAT, CDR2 FQNNGV. The V end lost 2 bases, the J end lost 1 base, and 5 bases lay between the germline ends. The CDR3 runs 13 residues.

The chain links TRBV5-1 to TRBJ2-5; D is ambiguous. Germline CDR1 SGHRS, CDR2 YFSETQ. V shed 6 bases and J shed 4 bases, with 13 bases lying between them. The CDR3 is made up of 13 amino acids. CDR3 sequence: CASKRGDGETQYF. CDR3 DNA sequence: TGCGCCAGCAAACGAGGCGACGGAGAGACCCAGTACTTC.

This chain connects TRBV6-2 or TRBV6-3 to TRBJ2-1, with 9 bases that match TRBD1. V shed 4 bases and J 2 bases; nucleotides not matched to a gene: 6. Looked up from germline, CDR1 is MNHEY and CDR2 is SVGEGT. The CDR3 consists of 16 residues. CDR3: CASSWPGQGAYNEQFF. The DNA for the CDR3 is TGTGCCAGCAGTTGGCCGGGACAGGGTGCCTACAATGAGCAGTTCTTC.

The gene calls are TRBV12-5 and TRBJ2-5; D unresolved. The CDR3 contains 15 residues. Trimming cost V 4 bases and J 2 bases, with 14 bases left between them. Germline lookup yields CDR1 LGHNT and CDR2 FRNRAP. CDR3 sequence (DNA): TGTGCTAGTGGTTCTGCCCGGGTCGGGCAAGAGACCCAGTACTTC. This encodes CASGSARVGQETQYF.

The chain joins TRBV9 to TRBJ2-1, with D possibly matching TRBD1 (5 bases). Trimming removed 1 base from V and 5 bases from J, with 13 bases in between. From germline, CDR1 is SGDLS and CDR2 YYNGEE. CDR3 length equals 15 residues. The CDR3 nucleotides are TGTGCCAGCAGCGTATCCGACAGAATCGACAATGAGCAGTTCTTC. This translates into CASSVSDRIDNEQFF.

The chain joins TRBV6-2 or TRBV6-3 to TRBJ1-1; no reliable D call. Germline loops: CDR1 MNHEY, CDR2 SVGEGT. CDR3 length equals 17 residues. Trimming took off 2 bases at V and 3 bases at J, with 19 bases between the two ends. In nucleotides, the CDR3 is TGTGCCAGCAGTTACCCCCTGGGTAGGGAGGAGGACACTGAAGCTTTCTTT. Amino acids: CASSYPLGREEDTEAFF.

CDR3 in amino acids: CASSLDGQPGEKLFF. Here the CDR3 DNA reads TGTGCCAGCAGCTTAGATGGGCAGCCTGGTGAAAAACTGTTTTTT. The V and J genes are TRBV7-2 and TRBJ1-4, with D hard to call. Germline CDR1 SGHTA, CDR2 FQGNSA. The V end lost 1 base, the J end lost 7 bases, and 13 bases lay between the germline ends. The CDR3 contains 15 residues.

This clone was seen just once. V gene TRBV6-6 combines with J gene TRBJ1-1; D remains ambiguous. CDR3 length: 13 residues. CDR1 and CDR2 (germline): MNHNY, SVGAGI (reference sequence). V was clipped by 0 bases and J by 5 bases, with 7 bases between them. The CDR3 sequence is CASSYSGPTEAFF. For the CDR3, the DNA is TGTGCCAGCAGTTACTCGGGCCCGACTGAAGCTTTCTTT.

V gene TRBV30 combines with J gene TRBJ1-2; possibly TRBD1 for D (5 bases). CDR3 length: 13 residues. Trimming shortened V by 5 bases and J by 8 bases, and 18 bases separated the two germline ends. The germline V gene has CDR1 GTSNPN and CDR2 SVGIG (reference sequence). This CDR3 reads CAWGLGTSRGYTF. CDR3 sequence (DNA): TGTGCCTGGGGACTCGGGACTTCACGGGGCTACACCTTC.

The chain combines TRBV7-2 with TRBJ2-1; 7 bases match TRBD1. Losses at the gene ends were 3 bases for V and 9 bases for J; bases not matched to a gene: 14. The length of the CDR3 is 16 residues. Germline V gene data show CDR1 as SGHTA and CDR2 as FQGNSA. The CDR3 DNA is TGTGCCAGCAGCTTCCATGGACAGGCCTCTGGGGCTGAGCAGTTCTTC. It yields the protein CASSFHGQASGAEQFF.

The chain is built from TRBV10-1 and TRBJ1-4; 9 bases agree with TRBD1. CDR1 is WNHNN and CDR2 is SYGVQD in the germline V gene (reference sequence). The CDR3 has 16 amino acids. The V and J ends lost 1 base and 6 bases, in that order; junction bases with no gene match: 6. The CDR3 region is CASSEYRTGEDEKLFF. In DNA, the CDR3 is TGCGCCAGCAGTGAGTATAGGACAGGGGAAGATGAAAAACTGTTTTTT.

V is TRBV25-1 and J is TRBJ1-2, with 7 bases that match TRBD1. Per the germline V gene, CDR1 is MGHDK and CDR2 is SYGVNS. The CDR3 has 13 amino acids. V was clipped by 4 bases and J by 5 bases; unmatched bases: 4. CDR3: CASSVSGGYGYTF. The CDR3 DNA sequence: TGTGCCAGCAGTGTTTCAGGGGGATATGGCTACACCTTC.

The table lists this clone with a count of one. The V and J genes are TRBV9 and TRBJ1-2; possible D gene TRBD1, 5 bases. Germline lookup yields CDR1 SGDLS and CDR2 YYNGEE. V was cut by 4 bases and J by 1 base, with 14 bases left in between. The CDR3 length is 15 residues. The CDR3 reads CASSPEDRFNYGYTF. The CDR3 DNA reads as TGTGCCAGCAGCCCAGAAGACAGATTTAACTATGGCTACACCTTC.

This chain uses TRBV9 with TRBJ1-3; 7 nucleotides match TRBD1. The CDR3 has 15 residues. Trimming cost V 3 bases and J 3 bases; bases outside gene matches: 6. The germline V gene has CDR1 SGDLS and CDR2 YYNGEE. CDR3 nucleotides: TGTGCCAGCAGCGCCCGTGACAGGGATGGAAACACCATATATTTT. Translation gives CASSARDRDGNTIYF. The full variable domain, with the rest looked up from reference TRBV9 and TRBJ1-3, is DSGVTQTPKHLITATGQRVTLRCSPRSGDLSVYWYQQSLDQGLQFLIQYYNGEERAKGNILERFSAQQFPDLHSELNLSSLELGDSALYFCASSARDRDGNTIYFGEGSWLTVV.

The V call is TRBV4-2, the J call TRBJ1-3; D possibly corresponds to TRBD1 (5 bases). The CDR3 has 15 amino acids. Between the trimmed V and J ends, which lost 6 bases and 0 bases, there was a span of 12 bases. From germline, CDR1 is LGHNA and CDR2 YNFKEQ. CDR3 sequence: CASRIAGRSGNTIYF. The CDR3 DNA sequence: TGTGCCAGCAGGATAGCGGGACGCTCTGGAAACACCATATATTTT.

This chain connects TRBV30 to TRBJ1-1; 8 nucleotides align to TRBD1. Germline CDR1 GTSNPN, CDR2 SVGIG (reference sequence). The CDR3 consists of 13 residues. The V gene end was trimmed by 3 bases and the J gene end by 7 bases; junction bases not matched to a gene: 7. CDR3 DNA sequence: TGTGCCTGGAGCCTTCAGGGGGCGCTTGAAGCTTTCTTT. Residues: CAWSLQGALEAFF.